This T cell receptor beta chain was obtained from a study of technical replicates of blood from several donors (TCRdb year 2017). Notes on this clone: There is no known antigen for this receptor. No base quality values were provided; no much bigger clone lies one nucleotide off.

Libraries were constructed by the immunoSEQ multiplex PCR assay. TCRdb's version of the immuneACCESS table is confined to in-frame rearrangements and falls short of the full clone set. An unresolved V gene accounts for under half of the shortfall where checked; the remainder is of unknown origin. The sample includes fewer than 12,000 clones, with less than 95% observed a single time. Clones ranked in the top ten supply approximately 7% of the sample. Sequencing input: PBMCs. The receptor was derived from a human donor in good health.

The nucleotides are TGTGCCAGCTCACCTCTAGGAGACTCCTACGAGCAGTACTTC. Translation gives CASSPLGDSYEQYF. The chain links TRBV18 with TRBJ2-7, with the D gene call left open. The germline V gene gives CDR1 as KGHSH and CDR2 as LQKENI. The CDR3 numbers 14 residues from cysteine through phenylalanine. Of all the DNA, just the CDR3 is kept, 42 bases in frame from base 1. The junction shows trimming of 3 bases on V and 0 bases on J, plus 9 bases between the germline ends.